Listed below are T cell receptor beta chains from one sample, sequenced in a study of blood T cell repertoires in COVID-19. Only in-frame clones appear in the TCRdb table, and some are missing; sequencing was by immunoSEQ multiplex PCR. The sample lists 150,000 to 200,000 clones; about 82% were seen once. The sample taken for sequencing was PBMCs or T cells enriched from blood (not recorded which). The source is a woman in her thirties who had recovered from COVID-19. The CDR3 runs from the conserved cysteine through the conserved F or W. Fields, in order: J gene, V gene, D gene, clone size, CDR3 protein. A D gene is named only where the DNA matches it firmly. The size field is filled for only some rows; it gives once, few, many or a size class.

j_gene: TRBJ2-1
v_gene: TRBV7-3
d_gene: TRBD2
abundance: .
CDR3aa: CASSRLAGGIDNEQFF

j_gene: TRBJ2-3
v_gene: TRBV11-2
d_gene: .
abundance: .
CDR3aa: CASSFLSVVLTDTQYF

j_gene: TRBJ2-1
v_gene: TRBV7-9
d_gene: TRBD2
abundance: .
CDR3aa: CASSRSGTINEQFF

j_gene: TRBJ2-1
v_gene: TRBV19
d_gene: TRBD2
abundance: .
CDR3aa: CASSMTSGYNEQFF

j_gene: TRBJ1-4
v_gene: TRBV5-4
d_gene: .
abundance: .
CDR3aa: CASSFGGSTNEKLFF

j_gene: TRBJ2-3
v_gene: TRBV11-2
d_gene: TRBD2
abundance: .
CDR3aa: CASSTPSYSGTSGTKYF

j_gene: TRBJ2-1
v_gene: TRBV7-9
d_gene: .
abundance: .
CDR3aa: CATAEEAASYNEQFF

j_gene: TRBJ1-1
v_gene: TRBV5-1
d_gene: .
abundance: once
CDR3aa: CASRTQVGTEAFF

j_gene: TRBJ1-2
v_gene: TRBV7-8
d_gene: TRBD1
abundance: .
CDR3aa: CASSLAGTGLYGYTF

j_gene: TRBJ1-4
v_gene: TRBV30
d_gene: .
abundance: .
CDR3aa: CAWGYRTLTNEKLFF

j_gene: TRBJ1-6
v_gene: TRBV2
d_gene: TRBD1
abundance: .
CDR3aa: CASRTLQGASSPLHF

j_gene: TRBJ2-7
v_gene: TRBV13
d_gene: .
abundance: .
CDR3aa: CASSLGQGGSYEQYF

j_gene: TRBJ2-1
v_gene: TRBV27
d_gene: TRBD2
abundance: .
CDR3aa: CASSSSSGGRYNEQFF

j_gene: TRBJ2-3
v_gene: TRBV7-6
d_gene: .
abundance: .
CDR3aa: CASSSGVIDTQYF